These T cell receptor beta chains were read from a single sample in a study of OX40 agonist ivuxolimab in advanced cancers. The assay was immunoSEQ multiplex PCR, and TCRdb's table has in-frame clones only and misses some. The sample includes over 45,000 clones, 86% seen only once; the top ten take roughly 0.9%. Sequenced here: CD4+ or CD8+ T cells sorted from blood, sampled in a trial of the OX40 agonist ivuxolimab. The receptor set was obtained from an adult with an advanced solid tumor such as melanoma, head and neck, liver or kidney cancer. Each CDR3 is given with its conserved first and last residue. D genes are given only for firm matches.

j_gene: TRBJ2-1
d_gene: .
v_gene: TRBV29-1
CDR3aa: CSVATADNEQFF
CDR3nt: TGCAGCGTTGCAACAGCCGACAATGAGCAGTTCTTC

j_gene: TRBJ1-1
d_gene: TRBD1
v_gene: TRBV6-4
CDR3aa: CASSDTGVWGQRNTEAFF
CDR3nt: TGTGCCAGCAGTGACACAGGGGTGTGGGGACAGAGGAACACTGAAGCTTTCTTT

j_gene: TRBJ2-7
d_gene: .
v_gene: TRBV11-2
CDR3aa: CASSLGAGTSYEQYF
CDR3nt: TGTGCCAGCAGCTTAGGTGCGGGTACCTCCTACGAGCAGTACTTC

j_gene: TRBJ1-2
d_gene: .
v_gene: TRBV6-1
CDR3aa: CASSEVRSGIYGYTF
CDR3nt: TGTGCCAGCAGTGAAGTACGGTCAGGGATCTATGGCTACACCTTC

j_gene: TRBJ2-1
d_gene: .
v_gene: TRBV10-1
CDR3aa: CASSGTRGVDEQFF
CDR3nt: TGCGCCAGCAGCGGGACTCGCGGCGTCGATGAGCAGTTCTTC

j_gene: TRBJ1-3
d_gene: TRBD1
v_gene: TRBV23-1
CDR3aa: CASSRPGTGVDSGNTIYF
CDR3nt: TGCGCCAGCAGTCGTCCCGGGACAGGGGTGGACTCTGGAAACACCATATATTTT

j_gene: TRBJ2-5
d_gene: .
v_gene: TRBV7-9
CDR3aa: CASRPSRYQETQYF
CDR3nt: TGTGCCAGCAGACCGTCGAGGTACCAAGAGACCCAGTACTTC

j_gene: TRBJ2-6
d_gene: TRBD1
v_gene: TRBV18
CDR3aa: CASSPRGPGANVLTF
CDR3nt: TGTGCCAGCTCACCGAGGGGGCCTGGGGCCAACGTCCTGACTTTC

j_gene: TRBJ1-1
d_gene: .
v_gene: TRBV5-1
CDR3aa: CASSAGPHNAFF
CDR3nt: TGCGCCAGCAGCGCAGGACCTCATAACGCTTTCTTT

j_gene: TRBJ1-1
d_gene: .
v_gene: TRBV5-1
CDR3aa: CASSLKSGLNTEAFF
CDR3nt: TGCGCCAGCAGCTTAAAGTCGGGTCTGAACACTGAAGCTTTCTTT